This T cell receptor (beta chain) came from a study of OX40 agonist ivuxolimab in advanced cancers. Clones were read by immunoSEQ multiplex PCR, and TCRdb kept only the in-frame ones, dropping some. The table records more than 80,000 clones, around 90% of them present only once. The CDR3 length is 13 residues. Trimming removed 7 bases from V and 3 bases from J, with 14 bases in between. Germline lookup yields CDR1 SGHRS and CDR2 YFSETQ. About this clone: Its matching antigen is unknown.

Regarding the study as a whole: Partial responders at 0.1-3.0 mg/kg showed near-lowest clonal expansion. At 0.1 to 3.0 mg/kg and by week 6, clonal expansion occurred in CD4+ and CD8+ blood T cells.

The source is an adult with an advanced solid tumor such as melanoma, head and neck, liver or kidney cancer. The source was CD4+ or CD8+ T cells sorted from blood, collected in a trial of the OX40 agonist ivuxolimab. This chain connects TRBV5-1 to TRBJ2-7; unclear D gene. The CDR3 protein is CASRRTANYEQYF. The CDR3 DNA reads as TGCGCCAGCCGAAGGACGGCGAACTACGAGCAGTACTTC.